This T cell receptor beta chain was captured in a study of control samples from healthy donors and cancer patients. This CDR3 is 14 amino acids long. Losses at the gene ends were 2 bases for V and 3 bases for J; bases not matched to a gene: 6. Germline V lookup: CDR1 GTSNPN, CDR2 SVGIG (reference sequence). Repertoires were generated with immunoSEQ multiplex PCR, while TCRdb's copy carries only in-frame clones and drops some. The profile shows 400,000 to 500,000 clones, about nine tenths of them singletons. This chain joins TRBV30 and TRBJ1-2; 7 bases fit TRBD1. This sequence was found in a man in his forties with head and neck cancer. The sequencing sample was made of PBMCs. Here the CDR3 DNA reads TGTGCCTGGAGTCAGAGACAGGGAGACTATGGCTACACCTTC. Protein product: CAWSQRQGDYGYTF. The full variable domain, with the rest looked up from reference TRBV30 and TRBJ1-2, is SQTIHQWPATLVQPVGSPLSLECTVEGTSNPNLYWYRQAAGRGLQLLFYSVGIGQISSEVPQNLSASRPQDRQFILSSKKLLLSDSGFYLCAWSQRQGDYGYTFGSGTRLTVV.